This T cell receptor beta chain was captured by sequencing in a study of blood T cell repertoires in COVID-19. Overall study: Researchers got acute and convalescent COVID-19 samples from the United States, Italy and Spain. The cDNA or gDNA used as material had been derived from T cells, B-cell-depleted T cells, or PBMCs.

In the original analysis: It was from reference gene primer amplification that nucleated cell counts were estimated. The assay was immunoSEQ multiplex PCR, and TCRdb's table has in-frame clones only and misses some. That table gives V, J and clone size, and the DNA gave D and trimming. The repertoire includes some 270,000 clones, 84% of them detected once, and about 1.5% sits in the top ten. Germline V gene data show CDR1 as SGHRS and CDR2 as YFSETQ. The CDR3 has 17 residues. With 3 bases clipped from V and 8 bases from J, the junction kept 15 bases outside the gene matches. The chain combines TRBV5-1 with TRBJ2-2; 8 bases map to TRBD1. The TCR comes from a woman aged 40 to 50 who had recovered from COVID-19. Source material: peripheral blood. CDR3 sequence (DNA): TGCGCCAGCAGCTACTTCCCTCAGGGGGCGCAAAGGGGGGAGCTGTTTTTT. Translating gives CASSYFPQGAQRGELFF.